This TCR beta chain emerged from a study of blood T cell repertoires in COVID-19. On the study more broadly: Nucleic acid was either cDNA or gDNA, and it came from T cells, B-cell-depleted T cells, or PBMCs.

The CDR3 has 16 residues. V shed 5 bases and J 7 bases; nucleotides not matched to a gene: 13. CDR1 and CDR2 from the germline V gene are MDHEN and SYDVKM. Authors' processing steps: The assay estimated nucleated cells by amplifying reference gene primers. Assay: immunoSEQ multiplex PCR; the TCRdb copy retains only in-frame clones and omits some. From that table come the V and J calls and clone size; the DNA was used to work out D and trimming. The sample holds approximately 250,000 clones, 65% to 90% seen once. This clonotype was sampled from a woman aged 50 to 60 with acute or convalescent COVID-19. The chain links TRBV28 to TRBJ1-2; 10 nucleotides agree with TRBD1. The sample consisted of peripheral blood. This CDR3 is CASSTGTGAAGSGYTF. The DNA for the CDR3 is TGTGCCAGCAGTACCGGGACAGGGGCGGCCGGTAGTGGCTACACCTTC.